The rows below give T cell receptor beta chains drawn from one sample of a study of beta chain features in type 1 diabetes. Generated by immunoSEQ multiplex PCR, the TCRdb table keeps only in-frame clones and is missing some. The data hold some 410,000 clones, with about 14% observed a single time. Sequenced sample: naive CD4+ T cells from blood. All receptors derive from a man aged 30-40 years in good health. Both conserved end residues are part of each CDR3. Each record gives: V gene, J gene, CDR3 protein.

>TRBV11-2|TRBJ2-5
CASSLVGETQYF
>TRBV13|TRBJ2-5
CASSFRPGGETQYF
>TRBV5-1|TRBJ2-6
CASSVGRAGANVLTF
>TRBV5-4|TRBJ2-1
CASSLRGLSSYNEQFF
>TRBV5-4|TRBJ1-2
CASTPSANTNYGYTF
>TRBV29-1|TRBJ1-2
CSFSNTDGGYTF
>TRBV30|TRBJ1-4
CAWSTAGFVEKLFF
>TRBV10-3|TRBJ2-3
CAIGQGRVGGTDTQYF
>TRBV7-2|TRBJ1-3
CASSPGAGNTIYF
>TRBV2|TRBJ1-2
CASRKINYGYTF
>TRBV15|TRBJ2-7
CATSPMGAHYEQYF
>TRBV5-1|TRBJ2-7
CASGDRQNSYEQYF
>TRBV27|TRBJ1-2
CASSLTFVGYGYTF
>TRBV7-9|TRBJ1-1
CASSLQQDEAFF
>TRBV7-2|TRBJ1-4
CASSKGTGWKATNEKLFF
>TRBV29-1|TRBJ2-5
CSVVPGARGTQYF
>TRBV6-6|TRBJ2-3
CASRGNTDTQYF
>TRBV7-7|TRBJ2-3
CASSRDRGTDTQYF
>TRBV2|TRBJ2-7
CATSPSGRYEQYF
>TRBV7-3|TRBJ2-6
CASSLQAGGTSGANVLTF
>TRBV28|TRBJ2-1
CASSTSGAYNEQFF
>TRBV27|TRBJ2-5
CASSRTLLQETQYF
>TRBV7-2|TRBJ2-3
CASSLARVPDTQYF
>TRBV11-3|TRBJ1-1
CASSPTGLNTEAFF
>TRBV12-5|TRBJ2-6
CASGLLSGANVLTF
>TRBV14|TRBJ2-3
CASSPGTSGFTDTQYF
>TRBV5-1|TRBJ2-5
CASSLVAAQETQYF
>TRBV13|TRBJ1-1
CATKPRTLGTEAFF
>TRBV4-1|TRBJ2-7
CASSHLRTGGPYEQYF
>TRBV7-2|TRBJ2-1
CASSLDMTEFF
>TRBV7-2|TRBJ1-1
CASSLIDEAFF
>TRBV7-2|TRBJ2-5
CASSLVIRETQYF
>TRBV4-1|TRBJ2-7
CASSQEGTGRSYEQYF
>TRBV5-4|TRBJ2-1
CASSLVAGYNEQFF
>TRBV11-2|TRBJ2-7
CASSLDTLVVAGAYEQYF
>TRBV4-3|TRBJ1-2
CASSLDRGRGYGYTF
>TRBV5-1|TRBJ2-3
CASSLVGDTQYF
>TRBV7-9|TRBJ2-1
CASSFLAGTSGRARNEQFF
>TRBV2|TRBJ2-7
CASSEAFRSHEQYF
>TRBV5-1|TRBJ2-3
CASSFRVRDTQYF
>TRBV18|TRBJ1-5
CASSPGWGGNQPQHF
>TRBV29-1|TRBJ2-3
CSVGGLAGANTDTQYF